This T cell receptor (beta chain) emerged from a study of blood T cells in healthy people across ages. Combining a sample-barcoded 5' primer with a J-beta primer mix, a second PCR ran for 7 to 11 cycles. TCRdb re-derived calls from the 5' RACE reads in MiXCR, one entry per CDR3 protein. In the table there are roughly 1,700,000 distinct CDR3 sequences, 28% of which are singletons. The CDR3 runs 15 residues. The V gene end was trimmed by 6 bases and the J gene end by 1 base; junction bases not matched to a gene: 8. Per the germline V gene, CDR1 is SGHRS and CDR2 is YFSETQ. This clonotype has only a few counts.

Sequences were obtained from blood. The clonotype was recovered from a woman aged 25 to 45 in good health. The rearrangement joins TRBV5-1 to TRBJ2-5; 8 nucleotides agree with TRBD1. The CDR3, as DNA: TGCGCCAGCACCCGTTTACAGGGGGTCCAAGAGACCCAGTACTTC. Protein sequence: CASTRLQGVQETQYF.